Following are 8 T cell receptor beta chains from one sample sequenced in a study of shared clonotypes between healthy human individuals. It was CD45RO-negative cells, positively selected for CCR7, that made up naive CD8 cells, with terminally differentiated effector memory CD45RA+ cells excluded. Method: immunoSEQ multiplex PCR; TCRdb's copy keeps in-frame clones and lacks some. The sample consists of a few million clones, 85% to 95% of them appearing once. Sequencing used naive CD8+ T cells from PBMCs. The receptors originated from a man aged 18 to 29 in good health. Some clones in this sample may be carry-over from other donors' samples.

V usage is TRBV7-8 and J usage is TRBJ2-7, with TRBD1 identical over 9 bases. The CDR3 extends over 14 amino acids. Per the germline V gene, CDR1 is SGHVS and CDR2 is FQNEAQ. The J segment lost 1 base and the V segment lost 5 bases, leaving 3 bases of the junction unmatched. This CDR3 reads CASSDDRGSYEQYF. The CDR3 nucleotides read TGTGCCAGCAGCGATGACAGGGGGTCCTACGAGCAGTACTTC. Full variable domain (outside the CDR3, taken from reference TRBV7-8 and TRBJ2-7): GAGVSQSPRYKVAKRGQDVALRCDPISGHVSLFWYQQALGQGPEFLTYFQNEAQLDKSGLPSDRFFAERPEGSVSTLKIQRTQQEDSAVYLCASSDDRGSYEQYFGPGTRLTVT.

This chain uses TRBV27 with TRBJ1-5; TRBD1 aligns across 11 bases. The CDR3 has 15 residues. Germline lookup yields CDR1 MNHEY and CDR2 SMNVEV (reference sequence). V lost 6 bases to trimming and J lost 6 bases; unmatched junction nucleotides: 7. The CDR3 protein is CASSPGTGGSQPQHF. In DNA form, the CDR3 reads TGTGCCAGCAGCCCCGGGACAGGGGGAAGTCAGCCCCAGCATTTT.

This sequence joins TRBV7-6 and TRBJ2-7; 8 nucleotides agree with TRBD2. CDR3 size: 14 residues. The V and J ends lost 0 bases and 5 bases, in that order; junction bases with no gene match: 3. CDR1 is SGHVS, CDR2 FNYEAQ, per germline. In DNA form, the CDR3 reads TGTGCCAGCAGCTTAGCCGGGAGGGGAGACGAGCAGTACTTC. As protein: CASSLAGRGDEQYF.

CDR3 protein: CATHRTGGDTQYF. The CDR3 region has the DNA TGTGCCACCCACCGGACAGGCGGTGATACGCAGTATTTT. The V and J genes are TRBV27 and TRBJ2-3, with 7 bases matching TRBD1. J lost 6 bases, V lost 10 bases, and 10 bases had no gene match. CDR3 length: 13 amino acids. Germline CDR1 reads MNHEY; CDR2 reads SMNVEV (reference sequence).

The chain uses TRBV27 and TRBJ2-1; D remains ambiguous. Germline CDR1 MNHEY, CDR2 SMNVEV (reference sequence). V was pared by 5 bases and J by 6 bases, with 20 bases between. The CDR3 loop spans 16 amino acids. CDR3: CASSPSIGPLINEQFF. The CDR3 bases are TGTGCCAGCAGTCCATCTATAGGACCCTTGATCAATGAGCAGTTCTTC.

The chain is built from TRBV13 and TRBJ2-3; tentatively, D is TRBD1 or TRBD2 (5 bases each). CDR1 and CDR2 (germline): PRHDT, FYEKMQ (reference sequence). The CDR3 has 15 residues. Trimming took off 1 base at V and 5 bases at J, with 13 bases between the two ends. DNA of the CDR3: TGTGCCAGCAGCTTAGAGGGGAGTATGGAAGATACGCAGTATTTT. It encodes CASSLEGSMEDTQYF.

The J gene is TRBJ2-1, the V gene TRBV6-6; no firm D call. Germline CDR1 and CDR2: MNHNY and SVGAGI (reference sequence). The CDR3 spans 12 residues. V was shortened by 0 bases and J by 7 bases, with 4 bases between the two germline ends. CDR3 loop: CASSYSGNEQFF. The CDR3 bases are TGTGCCAGCAGTTACTCGGGAAATGAGCAGTTCTTC.

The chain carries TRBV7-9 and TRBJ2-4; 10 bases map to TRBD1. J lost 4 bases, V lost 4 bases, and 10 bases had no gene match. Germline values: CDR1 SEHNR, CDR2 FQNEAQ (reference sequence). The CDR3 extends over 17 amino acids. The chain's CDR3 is CASSSHGQGGKKNIQYF. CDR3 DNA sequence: TGTGCCAGCAGCTCACACGGACAGGGGGGAAAAAAAAACATTCAGTACTTC.